What follows are 5 T cell receptor beta chains derived from one specimen sequenced in a study of blood T cell repertoires in COVID-19. TCRdb keeps only in-frame clones here, not all; method: immunoSEQ multiplex PCR. Here the sample spans under 45,000 clones, 87% being singletons. Sequences were obtained from peripheral blood. The receptors were sampled from a woman aged 80 or older in a cohort sampled during active or convalescent COVID-19.

The V and J genes are TRBV7-8 and TRBJ2-1; a possible D gene is TRBD2 (7 bases). The CDR3 spans 14 residues. The germline V gene encodes CDR1 SGHVS and CDR2 FQNEAQ. V gave up 0 bases and J gave up 9 bases, with 12 bases separating them. This CDR3 reads CASSLALGGVEQFF. CDR3 in DNA: TGTGCCAGCAGCTTAGCGCTAGGGGGGGTTGAGCAGTTCTTC.

The chain carries TRBV11-2 and TRBJ2-5, with 8 nucleotides matching TRBD2. Per the germline V gene, CDR1 is SGHAT and CDR2 is FQNNGV. This CDR3 contains 17 residues. V dropped 5 bases and J dropped 2; count of bases not matched to a gene: 13. CDR3 nucleotides: TGTGCCAGCAGCAGATCTCTTATTAGCGGGACACAAGAGACCCAGTACTTC. Residues: CASSRSLISGTQETQYF.

The V call is TRBV19, the J call TRBJ2-1; TRBD2 matches 15 bases. CDR3 length: 15 amino acids. After removal of 5 bases from V and 6 bases from J, the junction contained 2 bases not matched to a gene. Germline CDR1 is LNHDA and CDR2 is SQIVND (reference sequence). In nucleotides, the CDR3 is TGTGCCAGTAGTGGGACTAGCGGGGGGCCCAATGAGCAGTTCTTC. It codes for CASSGTSGGPNEQFF.

This chain connects TRBV2 to TRBJ1-5; TRBD1 might be the D (5 bases). The CDR3 is made up of 14 amino acids. V dropped 3 bases and J dropped 4 bases, with 10 bases sitting between them. The germline V gene has CDR1 SNHLY and CDR2 FYNNEI. CDR3 loop: CASSDDSYNQPQHF. In DNA form, the CDR3 reads TGTGCCAGCAGTGACGACAGTTATAATCAGCCCCAGCATTTT.

The CDR3 loop reads CASSYSGRRGETQYF. The CDR3 DNA reads as TGTGCCAGCAGTTATAGCGGGAGGCGGGGAGAGACCCAGTACTTC. The chain joins TRBV6-5 to TRBJ2-5, with 10 nucleotides matching TRBD2. The V segment lost 3 bases and the J segment 4 bases; nucleotides outside the gene matches: 5. The CDR3 has 15 amino acids. Germline V gene lookup returns CDR1 MNHEY and CDR2 SVGAGI.